A single sample gave rise to the 3 T cell receptor beta chains below, sequenced in a study of cytomegalovirus exposure and HLA in healthy donors. TCRdb's table, derived via immunoSEQ multiplex PCR, lists solely in-frame clones and lacks some. Counted here are 75,000 to 95,000 clones, 96% occurring once; the ten biggest clones make up 0.78%. Material: PBMCs. These TCRs come from a man between 18 and 29 years old in good health and CMV-seronegative.

V gene TRBV5-1 combines with J gene TRBJ1-2, with D possibly TRBD1 on 6 matching bases. Trimming left V 0 bases short and J 8 bases short, with 17 bases between. Germline CDR1 reads SGHRS; CDR2 reads YFSETQ. The CDR3 is 15 residues long. CDR3 sequence (DNA): TGCGCCAGCAGCTTGGTCGCGGGGGCGCCGGACGGCTACACCTTC. This encodes CASSLVAGAPDGYTF. The full variable domain, its missing parts supplied by reference TRBV5-1 and TRBJ1-2, is KAGVTQTPRYLIKTRGQQVTLSCSPISGHRSVSWYQQTPGQGLQFLFEYFSETQRNKGNFPGRFSGRQFSNSRSEMNVSTLELGDSALYLCASSLVAGAPDGYTFGSGTRLTVV.

The V gene is TRBV25-1, the J gene TRBJ1-4; D perhaps matches TRBD1 (5 bases). The CDR3 loop spans 14 amino acids. V gave up 5 bases and J gave up 0 bases, with 7 bases separating them. The germline V gene encodes CDR1 MGHDK and CDR2 SYGVNS. The CDR3 sequence is CASSLRATNEKLFF. For the CDR3, the DNA is TGTGCCAGCAGTCTCAGGGCAACTAATGAAAAACTGTTTTTT.

This chain uses TRBV27 with TRBJ1-2, with D hard to call. The V gene lost 7 bases and the J gene lost 0 bases, with 12 bases spanning the gap. The CDR3 totals 14 residues. Germline-derived CDR1 and CDR2 are MNHEY and SMNVEV (reference sequence). CDR3 protein: CASTPGGANYGYTF. The CDR3 region has the DNA TGTGCCAGCACCCCCGGAGGAGCTAACTATGGCTACACCTTC.